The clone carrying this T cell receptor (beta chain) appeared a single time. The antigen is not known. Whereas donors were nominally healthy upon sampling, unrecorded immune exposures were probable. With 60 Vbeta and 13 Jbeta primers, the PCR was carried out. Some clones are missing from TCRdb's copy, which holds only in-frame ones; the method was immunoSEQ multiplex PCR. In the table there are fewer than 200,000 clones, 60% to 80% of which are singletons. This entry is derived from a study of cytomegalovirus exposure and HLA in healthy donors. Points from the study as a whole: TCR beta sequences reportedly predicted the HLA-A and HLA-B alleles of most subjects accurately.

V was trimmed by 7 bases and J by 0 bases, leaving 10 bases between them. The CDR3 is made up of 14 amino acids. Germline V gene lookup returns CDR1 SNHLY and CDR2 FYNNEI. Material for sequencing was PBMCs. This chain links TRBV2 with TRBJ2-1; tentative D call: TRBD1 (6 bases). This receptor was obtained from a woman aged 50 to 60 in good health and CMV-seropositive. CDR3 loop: CASIGTSSYNEQFF. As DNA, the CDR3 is TGTGCCAGCATCGGGACAAGCTCCTACAATGAGCAGTTCTTC. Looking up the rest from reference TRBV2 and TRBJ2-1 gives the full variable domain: EPEVTQTPSHQVTQMGQEVILRCVPISNHLYFYWYRQILGQKVEFLVSFYNNEISEKSEIFDDQFSVERPDGSNFTLKIRSTKLEDSAMYFCASIGTSSYNEQFFGPGTRLTVL.